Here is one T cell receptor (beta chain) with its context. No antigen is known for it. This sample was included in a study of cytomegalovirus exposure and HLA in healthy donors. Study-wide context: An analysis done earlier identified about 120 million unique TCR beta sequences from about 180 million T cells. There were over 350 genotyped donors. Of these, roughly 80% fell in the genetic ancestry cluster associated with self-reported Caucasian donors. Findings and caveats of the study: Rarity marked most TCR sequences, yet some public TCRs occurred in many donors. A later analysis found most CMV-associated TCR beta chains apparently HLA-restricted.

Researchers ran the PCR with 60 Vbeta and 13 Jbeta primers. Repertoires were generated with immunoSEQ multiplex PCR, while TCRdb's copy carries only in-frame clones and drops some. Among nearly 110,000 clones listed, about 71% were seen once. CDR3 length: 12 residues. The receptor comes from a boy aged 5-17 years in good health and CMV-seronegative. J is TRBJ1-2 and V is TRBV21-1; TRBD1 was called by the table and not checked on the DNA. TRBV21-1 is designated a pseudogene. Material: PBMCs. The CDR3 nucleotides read TGTGCCAGCGTGATCCAGGGCCGGGGCTACACCTTC. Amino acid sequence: CASVIQGRGYTF.